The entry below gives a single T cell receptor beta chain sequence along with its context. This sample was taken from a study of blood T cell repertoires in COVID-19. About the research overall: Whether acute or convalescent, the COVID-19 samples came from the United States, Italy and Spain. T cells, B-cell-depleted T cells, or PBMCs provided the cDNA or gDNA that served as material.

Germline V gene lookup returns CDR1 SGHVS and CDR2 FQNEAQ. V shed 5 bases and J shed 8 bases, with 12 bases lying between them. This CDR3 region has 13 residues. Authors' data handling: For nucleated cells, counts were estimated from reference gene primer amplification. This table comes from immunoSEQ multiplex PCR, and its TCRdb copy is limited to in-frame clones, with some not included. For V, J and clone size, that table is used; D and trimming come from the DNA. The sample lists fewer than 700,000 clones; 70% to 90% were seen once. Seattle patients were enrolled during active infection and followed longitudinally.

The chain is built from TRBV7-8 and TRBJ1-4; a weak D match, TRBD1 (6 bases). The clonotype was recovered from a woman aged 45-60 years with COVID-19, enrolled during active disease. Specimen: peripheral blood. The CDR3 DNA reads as TGTGCCAGCAGCCAGGGGTTGGGCGAAAAACTGTTTTTT. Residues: CASSQGLGEKLFF. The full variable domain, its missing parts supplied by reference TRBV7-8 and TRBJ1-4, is GAGVSQSPRYKVAKRGQDVALRCDPISGHVSLFWYQQALGQGPEFLTYFQNEAQLDKSGLPSDRFFAERPEGSVSTLKIQRTQQEDSAVYLCASSQGLGEKLFFGSGTQLSVL.